A selection of T cell receptor beta chains follows, all from one sample in a study of blood T cell repertoires in COVID-19. Measured with immunoSEQ multiplex PCR; TCRdb has only the in-frame clones, and not every one. Here the sample spans fewer than 200,000 clones, about four fifths being singletons. The specimen was peripheral blood. These TCRs come from a woman in her 70s who had recovered from COVID-19. Both conserved end residues are trimmed from each CDR3. A clone size is listed for some rows: how often the clone was seen (once, few, many), or a class if it is expanded.

CDR3 protein: ASSQDWGENTEAF; J gene: TRBJ1-1; V gene: TRBV3-1/TRBV3-2; clone size: NA
CDR3 protein: ASSPGNGETQY; J gene: TRBJ2-5; V gene: TRBV18; clone size: NA
CDR3 protein: ASREARGRNTEAF; J gene: TRBJ1-1; V gene: TRBV2; clone size: NA
CDR3 protein: ASSIPGTRGEQY; J gene: TRBJ2-7; V gene: TRBV11-2; clone size: NA
CDR3 protein: ASRPTVLNTEAF; J gene: TRBJ1-1; V gene: TRBV6-5; clone size: NA
CDR3 protein: ASSIGRGPNYGYT; J gene: TRBJ1-2; V gene: TRBV19; clone size: NA
CDR3 protein: ASSVGPDTQY; J gene: TRBJ2-3; V gene: TRBV9; clone size: NA
CDR3 protein: ASSKTTGGPNEKLF; J gene: TRBJ1-4; V gene: TRBV7-9; clone size: NA
CDR3 protein: ASSQAGGGTEAF; J gene: TRBJ1-1; V gene: TRBV3-1/TRBV3-2; clone size: NA
CDR3 protein: ASQSTSGGTDTQY; J gene: TRBJ2-3; V gene: TRBV6-5; clone size: NA
CDR3 protein: ASSSDRGFWELF; J gene: TRBJ2-2; V gene: TRBV27; clone size: NA
CDR3 protein: ASSPRHDRATEAF; J gene: TRBJ1-1; V gene: TRBV18; clone size: NA
CDR3 protein: ASTWGDGELF; J gene: TRBJ2-2; V gene: TRBV6-5; clone size: NA
CDR3 protein: ASSPGSGSPLH; J gene: TRBJ1-6; V gene: TRBV18; clone size: NA
CDR3 protein: ASSFPRAGGRINEQF; J gene: TRBJ2-1; V gene: TRBV11-2; clone size: NA
CDR3 protein: ASSLAGTDLGNTIY; J gene: TRBJ1-3; V gene: TRBV5-4; clone size: NA
CDR3 protein: ASSESSGSAEQF; J gene: TRBJ2-1; V gene: TRBV2; clone size: NA
CDR3 protein: ASSQDRGRRQY; J gene: TRBJ2-7; V gene: TRBV3-1/TRBV3-2; clone size: NA
CDR3 protein: ASSQGGSGRPYNEQF; J gene: TRBJ2-1; V gene: TRBV4-2; clone size: NA
CDR3 protein: ASSPADRAYGYT; J gene: TRBJ1-2; V gene: TRBV6-6; clone size: NA
CDR3 protein: AISEGVAGGLGETQY; J gene: TRBJ2-5; V gene: TRBV10-3; clone size: NA
CDR3 protein: ASSPQGLSTDTQY; J gene: TRBJ2-3; V gene: TRBV7-7; clone size: NA
CDR3 protein: ASSHTWRGLGTEAF; J gene: TRBJ1-1; V gene: TRBV3-1/TRBV3-2; clone size: NA
CDR3 protein: ASSAPSGTDTQY; J gene: TRBJ2-3; V gene: TRBV5-1; clone size: NA
CDR3 protein: ASSREGQGRGGYT; J gene: TRBJ1-2; V gene: TRBV4-1; clone size: NA
CDR3 protein: ASSQDTRGSYGYT; J gene: TRBJ1-2; V gene: TRBV5-1; clone size: NA
CDR3 protein: ASSLAPHRASYEQY; J gene: TRBJ2-7; V gene: TRBV5-5; clone size: NA
CDR3 protein: ASRPRGSATGGSVAF; J gene: TRBJ1-1; V gene: TRBV19; clone size: NA
CDR3 protein: ASSQRDYDTDTQY; J gene: TRBJ2-3; V gene: TRBV5-4; clone size: once
CDR3 protein: ASSPALSLSGNTIY; J gene: TRBJ1-3; V gene: TRBV11-2; clone size: NA
CDR3 protein: ASSQPTGGSGNTIY; J gene: TRBJ1-3; V gene: TRBV4-2; clone size: NA
CDR3 protein: SVSSGTGATSEGYT; J gene: TRBJ1-2; V gene: TRBV29-1; clone size: NA